This TCR beta chain was sequenced for a study of T cell changes during pregnancy in multiple sclerosis. Method: immunoSEQ multiplex PCR; TCRdb's copy keeps in-frame clones and lacks some. The sample shows 43,000 or so clones, approximately 90% of them seen only once. The J segment lost 7 bases and the V segment lost 3 bases, leaving 4 bases of the junction unmatched. CDR3 length equals 14 residues. Germline V lookup: CDR1 SGHRS, CDR2 YFSETQ. This receptor was identified in a female donor with multiple sclerosis, enrolled in a pregnancy study. The gene calls are TRBV5-1 and TRBJ2-1, with TRBD1 matching over 10 bases. The starting material was peripheral blood, obtained in the first trimester of pregnancy. In DNA form, the CDR3 reads TGCGCCAGCAGCTCGGGACAGGGGTGGAATGAGCAGTTCTTC. It translates to CASSSGQGWNEQFF. Using reference TRBV5-1 and TRBJ2-1 for the parts outside the CDR3, the full variable domain is KAGVTQTPRYLIKTRGQQVTLSCSPISGHRSVSWYQQTPGQGLQFLFEYFSETQRNKGNFPGRFSGRQFSNSRSEMNVSTLELGDSALYLCASSSGQGWNEQFFGPGTRLTVL.